This TCR beta chain came from a study of technical replicates of blood from a handful of donors. CDR1 is MNHEY and CDR2 is SMNVEV in the germline V gene (reference sequence). V dropped 1 base and J dropped 5 bases, with 18 bases sitting between them. The CDR3 spans 16 residues. The protocol was immunoSEQ multiplex PCR, while the TCRdb copy is restricted to in-frame clones and leaves out a portion. The repertoire consists of about 94,000 clones, with 90% to 97% occurring once and the leading ten covering more than 0.35%. Sequencing was performed on T cells isolated from PBMCs. The TCR originated in a human donor in good health. The chain employs TRBV27 and TRBJ2-7, with D possibly matching TRBD1 (5 bases). CDR3 nucleotides: TGTGCCAGCAGTTTATTACCCTGGGCAGGGTACGACGAGCAGTACTTC. Translation: CASSLLPWAGYDEQYF.